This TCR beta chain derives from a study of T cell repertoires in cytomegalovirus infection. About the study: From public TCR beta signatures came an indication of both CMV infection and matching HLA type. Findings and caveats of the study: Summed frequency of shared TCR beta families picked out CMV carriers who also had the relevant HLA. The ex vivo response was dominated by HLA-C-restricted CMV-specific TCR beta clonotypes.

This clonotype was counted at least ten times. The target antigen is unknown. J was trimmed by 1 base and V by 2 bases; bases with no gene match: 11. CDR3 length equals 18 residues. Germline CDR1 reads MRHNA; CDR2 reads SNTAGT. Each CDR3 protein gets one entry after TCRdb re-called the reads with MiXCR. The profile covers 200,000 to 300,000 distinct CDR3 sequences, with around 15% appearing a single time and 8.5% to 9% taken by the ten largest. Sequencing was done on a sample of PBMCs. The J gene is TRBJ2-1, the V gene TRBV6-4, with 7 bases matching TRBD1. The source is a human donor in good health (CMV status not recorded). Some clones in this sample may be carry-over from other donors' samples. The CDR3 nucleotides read TGTGCCAGCAGTGACGGAGACAGGGTGCCCAAATCCTACAATGAGCAGTTCTTC. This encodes CASSDGDRVPKSYNEQFF.